These 11 T cell receptor beta chains share one sample of origin, sequenced in a study of Graves' ophthalmopathy and Graves' hyperthyroidism. RNA served as the template for amplifying TCR beta CDR3 regions. RT-PCR was first run with HTBI primers, then multiplex PCR in a second round. TCRdb re-called the multiplex PCR reads through MiXCR, storing one row per CDR3 protein. The sample has tens of thousands of distinct CDR3 sequences; approximately 52% are singletons. Source material: peripheral blood. These receptor sequences come from an adult woman with Graves' ophthalmopathy.

In this sample, this clonotype turned up many times. This chain connects TRBV28 to TRBJ2-7; 9 bases match TRBD1. The CDR3 loop spans 15 amino acids. V shed 0 bases and J 5 bases; nucleotides not matched to a gene: 5. The germline CDR1 and CDR2 sequences are MDHEN and SYDVKM. The CDR3 nucleotides read TGTGCCAGCAGTTTATGGGACAGGGGTCAGGACGAGCAGTACTTC. It specifies CASSLWDRGQDEQYF.

This clonotype was recorded many times. V gene TRBV5-4 combines with J gene TRBJ2-3; D call uncertain. The CDR3 consists of 14 residues. Germline CDR1 is SGHNT and CDR2 is YYREEE (reference sequence). Trimming stripped 5 bases from V and 6 bases from J, with 16 bases between. CDR3 DNA sequence: TGTGCCAGCAGTAAGCCAACCGTCGCGGATACGCAGTATTTT. Its protein is CASSKPTVADTQYF.

This clonotype counts as medium-sized. The CDR3 spells CASSGALNSPLHF. The DNA for the CDR3 is TGTGCCAGTTCGGGGGCACTAAATTCACCCCTCCACTTT. The rearrangement joins TRBV25-1 to TRBJ1-6; D is possibly TRBD1 (6 bases). The CDR3 loop spans 13 amino acids. The V gene lost 9 bases and the J gene lost 7 bases, with 13 bases spanning the gap. Germline V gene lookup returns CDR1 MGHDK and CDR2 SYGVNS.

Notes on this clonotype: The missing conserved phenylalanine or tryptophan at the end of this CDR3 makes a read error likely. This chain joins TRBV20-1 and TRBJ2-1; 8 bases fit TRBD1. Unmatched junction bases numbered 5, after V lost 3 bases and J lost 4 bases. CDR3 length: 14 amino acids. Germline loops: CDR1 DFQATT, CDR2 SNEGSKA (reference sequence). CDR3 sequence: CSARLGQVYNEQFL. The CDR3 DNA reads as TGCAGTGCTAGGCTGGGACAGGTGTACAATGAGCAGTTCCTC.

This clonotype occurred many times. Sequence at one end of the junction differs from germline and may be a read error. The rearrangement joins TRBV7-9 to TRBJ1-4; TRBD1 agrees at 7 bases. Germline lookup yields CDR1 SEHNR and CDR2 FQNEAQ (reference sequence). The CDR3 spans 15 residues. The CDR3 here is CASSPQGGTNEKLFF. DNA for the CDR3: TGTGCCAGCAGCCCCCAGGGGGGCACTAATGAAAAGCTGTTTTTT.

This clonotype occurred many times. V usage is TRBV4-3 and J usage is TRBJ2-2; no clear D gene. The CDR3 has 13 amino acids. Deletions cut 1 base from V and 6 bases from J, with 6 bases between. Per the germline V gene, CDR1 is LGHNA and CDR2 is YSLEER. CDR3 sequence: CASSQVFSGELFF. CDR3 in DNA: TGCGCCAGCAGCCAAGTGTTTTCCGGGGAGCTGTTTTTT.

The chain links TRBV5-1 to TRBJ2-1, with 10 bases aligning to TRBD1. This CDR3 contains 14 residues. The junction had 2 bases not matched to a gene; V was cut back by 0 bases and J by 8 bases. Germline V CDR1 and CDR2: SGHRS, YFSETQ. CDR3 sequence reads: CASSLAGQGYEQFF. For the CDR3, the DNA is TGCGCCAGCAGCTTGGCGGGACAGGGGTATGAGCAGTTCTTC.

This chain links TRBV7-9 with TRBJ1-2; D not resolved. The CDR3 has 13 residues. V lost 1 base and J 10 bases, leaving 13 bases between the germline ends. Germline V gene data show CDR1 as SEHNR and CDR2 as FQNEAQ (reference sequence). CDR3 nucleotide sequence: TGTGCCAGCAGCTTAGAGGAGCGGGATGACTACACCTTC. It encodes CASSLEERDDYTF.

This clonotype was observed once. This chain joins TRBV14 and TRBJ2-5; 13 bases match TRBD2. The V gene's germline CDR1 is SGHDN and CDR2 FVKESK. CDR3 length: 21 residues. V lost 4 bases to trimming and J lost 0 bases; unmatched junction nucleotides: 17. CDR3 region: CASSPPGLAGDEGAHQETQYF. The CDR3 DNA reads as TGTGCCAGCAGCCCCCCAGGACTAGCGGGAGACGAAGGGGCACACCAAGAGACCCAGTACTTC.

This clonotype occurred many times. This chain connects TRBV6-1 to TRBJ1-5; tentatively, D is TRBD1 (6 bases). Germline lookup yields CDR1 MNHNS and CDR2 SASEGT. Between the trimmed V and J ends, which lost 1 base and 4 bases, there was a span of 11 bases. CDR3 size: 15 residues. CDR3 in amino acids: CASSEGGHQNQPQHF. The DNA for the CDR3 is TGTGCCAGCAGTGAAGGGGGACACCAAAATCAGCCCCAGCATTTT.

V usage is TRBV7-9 and J usage is TRBJ2-3, with TRBD2 matching over 11 bases. The DNA end favors TRBJ2-1, so the J call may be wrong. The germline CDR1 and CDR2 sequences are SEHNR and FQNEAQ (reference sequence). The CDR3 consists of 15 residues. The CDR3, as DNA: TGTGCCAGCACCCTAGCGGGAGGTAGCACAGATACGCAGTTCTTC. This encodes CASTLAGGSTDTQFF.